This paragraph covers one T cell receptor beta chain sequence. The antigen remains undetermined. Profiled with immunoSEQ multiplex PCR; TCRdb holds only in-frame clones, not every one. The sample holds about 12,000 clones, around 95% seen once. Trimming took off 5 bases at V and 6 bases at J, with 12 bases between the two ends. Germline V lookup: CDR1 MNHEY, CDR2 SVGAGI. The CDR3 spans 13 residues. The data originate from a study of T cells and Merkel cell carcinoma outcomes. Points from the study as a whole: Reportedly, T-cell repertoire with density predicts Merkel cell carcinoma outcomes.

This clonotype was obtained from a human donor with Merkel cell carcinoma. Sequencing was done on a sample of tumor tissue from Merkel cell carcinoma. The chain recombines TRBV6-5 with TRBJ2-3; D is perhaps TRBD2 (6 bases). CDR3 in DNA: TGTGCCAGCAGTCGCCGCCTAGCGGATACGCAGTATTTT. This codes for CASSRRLADTQYF.